This record covers a single T cell receptor (beta chain). Its antigen remains unidentified. The source of the sample is a study of cytomegalovirus exposure and HLA in healthy donors. Study findings and constraints: Cytomegalovirus association was listed for about 170 TCR beta chains. As a later analysis showed, a missense DCLRE1C variant was linked to trimming of TCR beta V- and J-genes. Earlier analysis yielded a pattern in which most TCR beta V segments were productive about 90% or about 30% of the time. Sequencing likely produced, as an artifact, a cluster of highly shared sequence variants.

Germline loops: CDR1 MGHRA, CDR2 YSYEKL. The CDR3 consists of 17 residues. V shed 4 bases and J 5 bases; nucleotides not matched to a gene: 13. PCR used 60 Vbeta primers and 13 Jbeta primers. Assay used: immunoSEQ multiplex PCR; TCRdb lists only in-frame clones, some missing. Among around 88,000 clones listed, under 80% were seen once. Sequencing was done on a sample of PBMCs. The chain carries TRBV4-1 and TRBJ2-1, with 8 bases aligning to TRBD2. The sequence was obtained from a man aged 45-65 years in good health and CMV-seropositive. The CDR3 loop reads CASSPGGGGFRHNEQFF. CDR3 in DNA: TGCGCCAGCAGCCCAGGCGGCGGGGGGTTCCGGCACAATGAGCAGTTCTTC.